The 21 T cell receptor beta chains below were found in one sample sequenced in a study of blood T cell repertoires in COVID-19. Assay used: immunoSEQ multiplex PCR; TCRdb lists only in-frame clones, some missing. The sample shows about 270,000 clones, about 89% of them seen only once. Material: PBMCs or T cells enriched from blood (not recorded which). These receptors were collected from a woman between 18 and 29 years old who had recovered from COVID-19.

V gene TRBV5-1 combines with J gene TRBJ2-1, with D possibly TRBD2 on 6 matching bases. The CDR3 totals 15 residues. CDR1 SGHRS and CDR2 YFSETQ come from the germline V gene. V gave up 1 base and J gave up 10 bases, with 18 bases separating them. The CDR3 here is CASSLSGDSWAEQFF. In DNA form, the CDR3 reads TGCGCCAGCAGCTTGAGTGGGGACTCTTGGGCCGAGCAGTTCTTC.

This rearrangement joins TRBV6-5 to TRBJ2-1; 14 bases are a match to TRBD2. CDR1 is MNHEY and CDR2 is SVGAGI in the germline V gene. V shed 7 bases and J 9 bases; nucleotides not matched to a gene: 8. This CDR3 has 15 residues. In DNA, the CDR3 is TGTGCCAGCACCCGACTAGCGGGGGGGCCGGTTGAGCAGTTCTTC. Protein: CASTRLAGGPVEQFF.

The rearrangement uses TRBV4-1 and TRBJ1-5; D remains ambiguous. V was trimmed by 2 bases and J by 5 bases, leaving 16 bases between them. The CDR3 sequence is 16 residues long. CDR1 is MGHRA, CDR2 YSYEKL, per germline. CDR3: CASSQRTGEIDQPQHF. DNA for the CDR3: TGCGCCAGCAGCCAACGCACGGGAGAAATAGATCAGCCCCAGCATTTT.

The CDR3 nucleotides are TGTGCCTGGAGTGTCGGGGAATTCGATGGCTACACCTTC. Its protein is CAWSVGEFDGYTF. This chain uses TRBV30 with TRBJ1-2; D is undetermined. Germline lookup yields CDR1 GTSNPN and CDR2 SVGIG (reference sequence). The CDR3 loop spans 13 amino acids. Trimming removed 0 bases from V and 6 bases from J, with 11 bases in between. Based on the CDR3 plus reference TRBV30 and TRBJ1-2, the full variable domain is SQTIHQWPATLVQPVGSPLSLECTVEGTSNPNLYWYRQAAGRGLQLLFYSVGIGQISSEVPQNLSASRPQDRQFILSSKKLLLSDSGFYLCAWSVGEFDGYTFGSGTRLTVV.

This clone has only one observation. This chain joins TRBV28 and TRBJ1-1; D gene unclear. This CDR3 spans 13 amino acids. V gave up 8 bases and J gave up 6 bases, with 16 bases separating them. Germline loops: CDR1 MDHEN, CDR2 SYDVKM. Here the CDR3 DNA reads TGTGCCAGCGGTGTCCTGGGCTTCCCTGAAGCTTTCTTT. It is translated as CASGVLGFPEAFF.

In DNA form, the CDR3 reads TGTGCCAGCAGCCATCTAGCGGGAGGAGAGACCCAGTACTTC. Protein: CASSHLAGGETQYF. This sequence joins TRBV5-8 and TRBJ2-5; 11 bases are shared with TRBD2. Unmatched junction bases numbered 3, after V lost 4 bases and J lost 4 bases. From germline, CDR1 is SGHTS and CDR2 YDEGEE. CDR3 length: 14 residues.

The rearrangement links TRBV19 to TRBJ1-3, with 8 bases identical to TRBD1. This CDR3 is 15 amino acids long. CDR1 and CDR2 from the germline V gene are LNHDA and SQIVND (reference sequence). The V and J ends lost 6 bases and 0 bases, in that order; junction bases with no gene match: 4. The DNA of the CDR3 is TGTGCCAGTAGGGACAGGGACAGCTCTGGAAACACCATATATTTT. Its translation: CASRDRDSSGNTIYF.

The V and J genes are TRBV5-1 and TRBJ2-7, with TRBD2 matching over 10 bases. With 6 bases clipped from V and 7 bases from J, the junction kept 19 bases outside the gene matches. Germline V gene data show CDR1 as SGHRS and CDR2 as YFSETQ. This CDR3 has 17 amino acids. This chain's CDR3 is CASNAPPGLAYPGEQYF. CDR3 nucleotides: TGCGCCAGCAACGCCCCTCCGGGACTAGCGTATCCCGGAGAGCAGTACTTC.

The chain joins TRBV5-4 to TRBJ2-2; the match to TRBD2 covers 12 bases. The CDR3 length is 18 residues. The V gene end was trimmed by 4 bases and the J gene end by 3 bases; junction bases not matched to a gene: 10. Germline-derived CDR1 and CDR2 are SGHNT and YYREEE (reference sequence). CDR3 DNA: TGTGCCAGCAGCACAGACTACCGACTAGCGGGAGACACCGGGGAGCTGTTTTTT. This encodes CASSTDYRLAGDTGELFF.

V usage is TRBV18 and J usage is TRBJ2-5; TRBD1 matches 7 bases. The CDR3 has 16 residues. Trimming removed 3 bases from V and 2 bases from J; junction bases left unmatched: 9. CDR1 is KGHSH and CDR2 is LQKENI in the germline V gene. The CDR3 spells CASSPTPPTGQETQYF. CDR3 DNA: TGTGCCAGCTCACCTACCCCCCCGACAGGGCAAGAGACCCAGTACTTC.

This clone was detected only a few times. The chain recombines TRBV30 with TRBJ1-1, with D unclear. The germline V gene has CDR1 GTSNPN and CDR2 SVGIG (reference sequence). CDR3 length: 13 amino acids. V was pared by 0 bases and J by 3 bases, with 8 bases between. CDR3 amino acids: CAWSVAEYTEAFF. DNA for the CDR3: TGTGCCTGGAGTGTGGCCGAATACACTGAAGCTTTCTTT.

The rearrangement links TRBV18 to TRBJ1-1; D uncertain. Germline loops: CDR1 KGHSH, CDR2 LQKENI. The CDR3 length is 14 residues. The ends were cut back, 3 bases at V and 5 bases at J, with 13 bases in the middle. This chain's CDR3 is CASSPKNGWTEAFF. The CDR3 region has the DNA TGTGCCAGCTCACCGAAGAACGGGTGGACTGAAGCTTTCTTT.

The chain is built from TRBV24-1 and TRBJ2-7; TRBD1 matches at 12 bases. The germline V gene has CDR1 KGHDR and CDR2 SFDVKD. This CDR3 is 15 amino acids long. V shed 3 bases and J 6 bases; nucleotides not matched to a gene: 5. CDR3 residues: CATSDPGQGAGEQYF. CDR3 DNA sequence: TGTGCCACCAGTGATCCGGGACAGGGGGCAGGCGAGCAGTACTTC.

The CDR3 loop reads CASTQSGPRLEQYF. The DNA for the CDR3 is TGTGCCAGCACCCAATCCGGCCCCCGACTCGAGCAGTACTTC. V is TRBV7-8 and J is TRBJ2-7; no firm D call. Trimming removed 7 bases at V and 6 bases at J, with 19 bases between. Germline CDR1 reads SGHVS; CDR2 reads FQNEAQ. CDR3 length: 14 residues.

This chain joins TRBV27 and TRBJ2-5, with TRBD2 matching over 12 bases. The CDR3 has 18 residues. The germline CDR1 and CDR2 sequences are MNHEY and SMNVEV (reference sequence). Trimming at V came to 6 bases and at J to 1 base, leaving 12 bases not matched to a gene. CDR3 sequence: CASRPRLAGERSQETQYF. The CDR3 DNA sequence: TGTGCCAGCAGACCCCGACTAGCGGGGGAGAGAAGCCAAGAGACCCAGTACTTC.

The V and J genes are TRBV28 and TRBJ1-4, with a possible D match to TRBD1 (5 bases). Trimming pared 10 bases from V and 1 base from J, leaving 13 bases between. The V gene's germline CDR1 is MDHEN and CDR2 SYDVKM. The CDR3 contains 14 residues. The CDR3 is CATFSGETNEKLFF. CDR3 DNA sequence: TGTGCCACTTTCTCGGGGGAAACTAATGAAAAACTGTTTTTT.

The J gene is TRBJ1-2, the V gene TRBV2, with a tentative D call TRBD1 (5 bases). Trimming removed 3 bases from V and 6 bases from J, with 14 bases in between. CDR3 length: 14 amino acids. Germline V CDR1 and CDR2: SNHLY, FYNNEI. CDR3 sequence: CASSDFPRANGYTF. DNA for the CDR3: TGTGCCAGCAGTGATTTCCCCAGGGCGAATGGCTACACCTTC.

The chain couples TRBV30 to TRBJ1-4; 8 bases are shared with TRBD1. The V and J ends lost 2 bases and 4 bases, in that order; junction bases with no gene match: 15. The CDR3 sequence is 18 residues long. CDR1 is GTSNPN and CDR2 is SVGIG in the germline V gene (reference sequence). CDR3 DNA: TGTGCCTGGAGTCCCCTCACAAAGAGGACAGGGCTTAATGAAAAACTGTTTTTT. This translates into CAWSPLTKRTGLNEKLFF.

The chain has TRBV6-5 and TRBJ1-5; D is perhaps TRBD1 (6 bases). V lost 6 bases to trimming and J lost 4 bases, with 13 bases between them. CDR1 is MNHEY and CDR2 is SVGAGI in the germline V gene. This CDR3 is built from 14 residues. For the CDR3, the DNA is TGTGCCAGCAGCTCCGGACAGATTAATCAGCCCCAGCATTTT. Translating it yields CASSSGQINQPQHF.

The chain joins TRBV15 to TRBJ1-5; D is undetermined. V was shortened by 5 bases and J by 9 bases, with 20 bases between the two germline ends. The CDR3 consists of 15 residues. Germline loops: CDR1 LNHNV, CDR2 YYDKDF (reference sequence). CDR3 sequence (DNA): TGTGCCACCAGCCTCCGAGGCGCCCGGGATGGGCCCCAGCATTTT. It specifies CATSLRGARDGPQHF.

The J gene is TRBJ2-1, the V gene TRBV9; D might be TRBD2 (6 bases). The germline V and J ends were trimmed by 2 bases and 6 bases, with 9 bases remaining between them. CDR1 is SGDLS and CDR2 is YYNGEE in the germline V gene. CDR3 length: 13 residues. CDR3 nucleotides: TGTGCCAGCAGCGTGGGACTTATCAATGAGCAGTTCTTC. Translation gives CASSVGLINEQFF.